These 6 T cell receptor beta chains share one sample of origin, sequenced in a study of control samples from healthy donors and cancer patients. Profiling relied on immunoSEQ multiplex PCR, and the TCRdb table lists in-frame clones only, not all of them. Here the sample spans 200,000 to 250,000 clones, 90% to 95% being singletons. The sequenced material came from blood. All receptors derive from a man between 50 and 59 years old in good health.

The CDR3 nucleotides are TGCGCCAGCAGCTTTAGCGGGGGGAACGAGCAGTACTTC. As protein: CASSFSGGNEQYF. The V gene is TRBV5-1, the J gene TRBJ2-7, with 10 bases fitting TRBD2. The trim removed 2 bases at V and 5 bases at J, leaving 1 base unmatched. This CDR3 spans 13 amino acids. The germline gives CDR1 SGHRS, CDR2 YFSETQ.

The chain combines TRBV6-5 with TRBJ2-3; no firm D call. V shed 4 bases and J shed 0 bases, with 11 bases lying between them. The CDR3 length is 15 residues. Germline V CDR1 and CDR2: MNHEY, SVGAGI. CDR3 region: CASSSRDPSTDTQYF. CDR3 nucleotides: TGTGCCAGCAGTTCTAGAGACCCTAGCACAGATACGCAGTATTTT.

In the case of this clone: At the DNA level, this CDR3 is encoded by other sequences in the same sample as well. The V call is TRBV6-1, the J call TRBJ1-4, with 10 bases aligning to TRBD1. Germline V CDR1 and CDR2: MNHNS, SASEGT. Trimming removed 1 base from V and 8 bases from J; junction bases left unmatched: 10. The CDR3 runs to 17 residues. CDR3 nucleotides: TGTGCCAGCAGTGAAGGAGGGATTAGGGACAGGGGCGAAAAACTGTTTTTT. Translation: CASSEGGIRDRGEKLFF.

This sequence joins TRBV2 and TRBJ2-3; 10 nucleotides align to TRBD1. The CDR3 loop spans 15 amino acids. Germline V gene data show CDR1 as SNHLY and CDR2 as FYNNEI. The trim removed 7 bases at V and 3 bases at J, leaving 7 bases unmatched. The DNA of the CDR3 is TGTGCCAGCAATCCGGACAGGGGGGGGACAGATACGCAGTATTTT. This codes for CASNPDRGGTDTQYF.

This clone was detected a few times. This chain connects TRBV30 to TRBJ1-4, with TRBD1 as a possible D gene (6 bases). V gave up 4 bases and J gave up 0 bases, with 15 bases separating them. The CDR3 runs 16 residues. Germline V gene data show CDR1 as GTSNPN and CDR2 as SVGIG (reference sequence). In DNA form, the CDR3 reads TGTGCCTGGACCTCCGGGACACCCGCAACTAATGAAAAACTGTTTTTT. Its translation is CAWTSGTPATNEKLFF.

The V and J genes are TRBV6-5 and TRBJ2-3; 10 nucleotides align to TRBD2. The CDR3 runs to 14 residues. Germline V CDR1 and CDR2: MNHEY, SVGAGI. J was trimmed by 5 bases and V by 6 bases; bases with no gene match: 5. The CDR3 loop reads CASSQLAGRDTQYF. The CDR3, as DNA: TGTGCCAGCAGCCAACTAGCGGGGCGAGATACGCAGTATTTT.